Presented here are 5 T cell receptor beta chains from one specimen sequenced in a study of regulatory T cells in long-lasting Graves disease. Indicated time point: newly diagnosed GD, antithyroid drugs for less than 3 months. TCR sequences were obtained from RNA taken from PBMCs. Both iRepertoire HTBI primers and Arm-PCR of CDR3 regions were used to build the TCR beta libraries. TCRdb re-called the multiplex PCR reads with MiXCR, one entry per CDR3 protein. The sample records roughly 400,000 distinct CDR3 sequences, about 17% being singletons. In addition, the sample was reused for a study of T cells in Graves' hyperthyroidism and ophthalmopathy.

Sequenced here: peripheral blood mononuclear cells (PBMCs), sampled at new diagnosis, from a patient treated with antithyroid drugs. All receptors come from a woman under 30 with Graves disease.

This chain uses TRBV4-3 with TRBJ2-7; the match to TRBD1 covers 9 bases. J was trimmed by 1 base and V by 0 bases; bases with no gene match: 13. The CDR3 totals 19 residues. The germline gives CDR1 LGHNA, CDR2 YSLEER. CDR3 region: CASSQDTGTGLRGSYEQYF. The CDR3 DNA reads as TGCGCCAGCAGCCAAGACACCGGGACAGGGCTTCGGGGGTCCTACGAGCAGTACTTC.

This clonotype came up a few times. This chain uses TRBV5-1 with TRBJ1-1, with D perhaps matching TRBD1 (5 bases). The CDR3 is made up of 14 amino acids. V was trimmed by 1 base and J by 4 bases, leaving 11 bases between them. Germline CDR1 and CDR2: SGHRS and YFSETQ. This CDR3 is CASSLRGGGTEAFF. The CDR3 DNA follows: TGCGCCAGCAGCTTGAGGGGCGGGGGCACTGAAGCTTTCTTT.

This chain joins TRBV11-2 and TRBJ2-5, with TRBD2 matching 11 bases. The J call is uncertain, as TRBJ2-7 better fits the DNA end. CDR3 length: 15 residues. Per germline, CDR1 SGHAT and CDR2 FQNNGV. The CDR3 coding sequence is TGTGCCAGCAGCGTAATAGCGGGAGGGCCCTACGAGCAGTACTTC. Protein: CASSVIAGGPYEQYF.

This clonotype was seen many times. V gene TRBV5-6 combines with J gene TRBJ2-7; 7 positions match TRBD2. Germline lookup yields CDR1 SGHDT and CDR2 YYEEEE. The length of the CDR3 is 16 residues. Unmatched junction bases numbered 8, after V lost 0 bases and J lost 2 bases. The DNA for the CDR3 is TGTGCCAGCAGCTTGGCGGCTAGCGGCACCCCCTACGAGCAGTACTTC. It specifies CASSLAASGTPYEQYF.

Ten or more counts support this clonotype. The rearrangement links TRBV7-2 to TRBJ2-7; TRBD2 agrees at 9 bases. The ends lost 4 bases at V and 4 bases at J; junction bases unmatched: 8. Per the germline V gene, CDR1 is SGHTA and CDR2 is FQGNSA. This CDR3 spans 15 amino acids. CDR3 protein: CASSSSREGSYEQYF. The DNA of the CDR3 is TGTGCCAGCAGCTCCTCGCGGGAGGGTTCGTACGAGCAGTACTTC.